The text below deals with one T cell receptor beta chain. Antigen: not known. The germline CDR1 and CDR2 sequences are SGHTA and FQGNSA. The CDR3 loop spans 15 amino acids. V lost 1 base, J lost 6 bases, and 6 bases stayed unmatched. This record comes from a study of cytomegalovirus exposure and HLA in healthy donors. Whole-study results and caveats: A later analysis reportedly found fewer N-insertions in an Asian-associated ancestry cluster than the roughly 670-donor mean.

A multiplex PCR was run with 60 Vbeta primers and 13 Jbeta primers. Produced via immunoSEQ multiplex PCR; TCRdb's table is partial and in-frame only. The sample has roughly 130,000 clones; more than 65% are singletons. The clonotype was recovered from a woman aged 55-75 years in good health and CMV-seropositive. V usage is TRBV7-2 and J usage is TRBJ2-1; TRBD2 matches 7 bases. Sequenced material: PBMCs. In DNA form, the CDR3 reads TGTGCCAGCAGCTTAGTGGGGGGGGAGGCCAATGAGCAGTTCTTC. Protein sequence: CASSLVGGEANEQFF. Based on the CDR3 plus reference TRBV7-2 and TRBJ2-1, the full variable domain is GAGVSQSPSNKVTEKGKDVELRCDPISGHTALYWYRQSLGQGLEFLIYFQGNSAPDKSGLPSDRFSAERTGGSVSTLTIQRTQQEDSAVYLCASSLVGGEANEQFFGPGTRLTVL.